The rows below give T cell receptor beta chains drawn from one sample of a study of T cell changes during pregnancy in multiple sclerosis. Measured with immunoSEQ multiplex PCR; TCRdb has only the in-frame clones, and not every one. The table records about 24,000 clones, about nine tenths of them present only once. Sequencing used CD8+ T cells from peripheral blood mononuclear cells, obtained in the first trimester of pregnancy. These receptors originate from a female donor in good health, enrolled as a control in a pregnancy study. Each CDR3 is given with its conserved first and last residue. D genes are given only for firm matches. Size is stated for part of the rows, as once, few or many counts, or as a class when the clone is expanded.

once | TRBJ2-1 | NA | TRBV6-5 | TGTGCCAGCAGCCAGGGGGGAAATGAGCAGTTCTTC | CASSQGGNEQFF
few | TRBJ2-5 | TRBD2 | TRBV4-3 | TGCGCCAGCAGCCCATCAATAGTAGCGGGGCTCCGGGAGACCCAGTACTTC | CASSPSIVAGLRETQYF
NA | TRBJ2-5 | TRBD2 | TRBV4-3 | TGCGCCAGCAGCCAAGGGACTAGCCGTGAGACCCAGTACTTC | CASSQGTSRETQYF
few | TRBJ2-1 | NA | TRBV7-7 | TGTGCTAGCAGCCAACAGTACAGCTCCTACAATGAGCAGTTCTTC | CASSQQYSSYNEQFF
NA | TRBJ1-1 | NA | TRBV5-1 | TGCGCCAGCAGCTCGCAACAGGGCCTGGAGGCTGAAGCTTTCTTT | CASSSQQGLEAEAFF
NA | TRBJ2-2 | NA | TRBV4-2 | TGTGCCAGCAGCCAACTCGAGGACACCGGGGAGCTGTTTTTT | CASSQLEDTGELFF
NA | TRBJ2-7 | NA | TRBV10-3 | TGTGCCATCGCTACAGGACAGAGTGGGGACTACGAGCAGTACTTC | CAIATGQSGDYEQYF
NA | TRBJ1-5 | TRBD1 | TRBV9 | TGTGCCAGCAGCGGTGGGGACAGTAGCAATCAGCCCCAGCATTTT | CASSGGDSSNQPQHF
NA | TRBJ2-7 | TRBD2 | TRBV4-1 | TGCGCCAGCAGCCAACGAACTAGCGGCTCCTACGAGCAGTACTTC | CASSQRTSGSYEQYF
NA | TRBJ2-7 | NA | TRBV27 | TGTGCCAGCAGTTTAGGAGCTTCCTACGAGCAGTACTTC | CASSLGASYEQYF
NA | TRBJ1-1 | TRBD1 | TRBV27 | TGTGCCAGCAGTACCGGGACAGGGGCTTTGAACACTGAAGCTTTCTTT | CASSTGTGALNTEAFF
NA | TRBJ2-7 | NA | TRBV19 | TGTGCCAGTAGTATCACCGGGAGTTTCAGCTACGAGCAGTACTTC | CASSITGSFSYEQYF
NA | TRBJ1-2 | TRBD1 | TRBV4-3 | TGCGCCAGCAGCCAACGACAGGGGATGGCCTATGGCTACACCTTC | CASSQRQGMAYGYTF
NA | TRBJ2-5 | TRBD2 | TRBV4-3 | TGCGCCAGCAGCCAAGGGGTAGCGGGTAAAGAGACCCAGTACTTC | CASSQGVAGKETQYF
NA | TRBJ1-4 | TRBD1 | TRBV27 | TGTGCCAGCAGTCCCGGGACAGTCACCGGGAGACTGTTTTTT | CASSPGTVTGRLFF
NA | TRBJ2-3 | NA | TRBV4-2 | TGTGCCAGCAGCCAAGAAGCTAGCCGGGGCACAGATACGCAGTATTTT | CASSQEASRGTDTQYF
NA | TRBJ2-7 | NA | TRBV10-3 | TGTGCCATCAAGCGCCTACAGGCCACCTACGAGCAGTACTTC | CAIKRLQATYEQYF
NA | TRBJ2-7 | TRBD2 | TRBV7-9 | TGTGCCAGCAGTCCCCGGGGGGAGGACGAGCAGTACTTC | CASSPRGEDEQYF
NA | TRBJ1-1 | TRBD1 | TRBV27 | TGTGCCAGCAGTTCCTCGACAGGGGGCAGATGGAAGGCTGAAGCTTTCTTT | CASSSSTGGRWKAEAFF
NA | TRBJ1-1 | TRBD1 | TRBV15 | TGTGCCACACGGGCAGGGGGGTTCGGAGCTTTCTTT | CATRAGGFGAFF
NA | TRBJ1-1 | TRBD1 | TRBV28 | TGTGCCAGCAGTTGGATCCCCGGAGACAGGGGACCGAACACTGAAGCTTTCTTT | CASSWIPGDRGPNTEAFF
NA | TRBJ1-2 | NA | TRBV23-1 | TGCGCCAGAGGCCCGACAGAATACTATGGCTACACCTTC | CARGPTEYYGYTF
NA | TRBJ2-7 | TRBD1 | TRBV27 | TGTGCCAGCAGTGGCTACAGGGGGGCCTACGAGCAGTACTTC | CASSGYRGAYEQYF
NA | TRBJ2-3 | NA | TRBV6-1 | TGTGCCAGCGTGGGGCCGAGCGTGAATACGCAGTATTTT | CASVGPSVNTQYF
once | TRBJ1-2 | NA | TRBV4-3 | TGCGCCAGCAGCCAAACAGTCGTGTCGGATGGCTACACCTTC | CASSQTVVSDGYTF
NA | TRBJ2-1 | TRBD1 | TRBV15 | TGTGCCACCAGCAGGGACAGGGGGAATGAGCAGTTCTTC | CATSRDRGNEQFF
NA | TRBJ2-7 | TRBD1 | TRBV6-1 | TGTGCCAGCCATCAGGGGGAGACCTACGAGCAGTACTTC | CASHQGETYEQYF
NA | TRBJ2-7 | TRBD1 | TRBV9 | TGTGCCAGCAGCGTAGCGGACAGGGCCCACGAGCAGTACTTC | CASSVADRAHEQYF
NA | TRBJ1-5 | NA | TRBV16 | TGTGCCAGCAGCCTTCTTGGGGGGAATCAGCCCCAGCATTTT | CASSLLGGNQPQHF
NA | TRBJ2-2 | TRBD1 | TRBV4-1 | TGCGCCAGCAGCCAAGACCAGAGCATGGACAGGGAGTACACCGGGGAGCTGTTTTTT | CASSQDQSMDREYTGELFF
NA | TRBJ1-5 | TRBD1 | TRBV5-8 | TGTGCCAGCAGCTTGCAGGGGACAGGTGCCCATCAGCCCCAGCATTTT | CASSLQGTGAHQPQHF
NA | TRBJ2-7 | TRBD2 | TRBV13 | TGTGCCAGCAGCTCAGGACTAGCGTACGAGCAGTACTTC | CASSSGLAYEQYF
NA | TRBJ1-2 | TRBD1 | TRBV19 | TGTGCCAGTAGTTCAAGGGGGCAACGGTATGGCTACACCTTC | CASSSRGQRYGYTF
NA | TRBJ2-1 | NA | TRBV4-1 | TGCGCCAGCAGCCCTGAGGGGAGGAATGAGCAGTTCTTC | CASSPEGRNEQFF
once | TRBJ1-1 | NA | TRBV7-9 | TGTGCCAGCAGCCCCTCCCCAACTCAACCGAACACTGAAGCTTTCTTT | CASSPSPTQPNTEAFF
once | TRBJ1-1 | TRBD1 | TRBV5-4 | TGTGCCAGCAGCCAGGGGGCAGGGAAACTGATTTTTTCAGCTTCCTTT | CASSQGAGKLIFSASF
NA | TRBJ2-7 | NA | TRBV15 | TGTGCCACCAGCAGAGATTCTACCGGGGGCTACGAGCAGTACTTC | CATSRDSTGGYEQYF